The T cell receptor (beta chain) under discussion was sequenced for a study of cytomegalovirus exposure and HLA in healthy donors (dated by TCRdb to about 2017). About the full investigation: An earlier analysis of roughly 500 of the donors reported approximately 300 Gb of sequence data and 90 million to 120 million unique TCR beta sequences obtained from around 180 million T cells. An early release that covered some 630 HLA-typed donors contained 300 to 350 gigabases of sequencing data and 85 million to 100 million unique TCR sequences. Of the approximately 370 genotyped donors, approximately 81% were placed in the genetic ancestry cluster associated with self-reported Caucasian donors. The aim of the study was to test whether cataloging public T cell receptors could identify signatures of past pathogen exposure. The study used immunosequencing to profile the T cell repertoires of approximately 690 subjects and linked those repertoires to cytomegalovirus serostatus. A separate validation cohort of roughly 130 different subjects was used in addition to the approximately 700-subject first cohort. The study combined high-throughput TCR immunosequencing, statistical association of individual TCRs with disease status, and machine learning to predict cytomegalovirus infection status. To study patterns of TCR occurrence, a later analysis re-analyzed previously published TCR beta repertoires from 666 donors and added high-resolution HLA genotyping. Rather than using new phenotypic data, the later analysis identified candidate immune exposures from TCR beta sequences and from how often those sequences occurred across donors. To decide whether each TCR beta V gene segment behaved as functional or pseudogenic, an earlier analysis of 587 of the donors relied on high-throughput TCR beta sequencing. Donor age, sex, ethnicity and CMV serostatus were collected together with the repertoire data. In a later genetic analysis, genome-wide SNP genotypes for about three fifths of the roughly 670 donors were used, and that subset was treated as a discovery cohort. Every repertoire in the discovery cohort had been generated on one and the same sequencing platform. Class I and class II HLA loci were covered by the typing at four-digit resolution. Typing coverage differed by locus: A, B, C, DRB1 and DQB1 were typed in roughly 629-630 donors, DQA1 in roughly 510, DPA1 in 600 to 610, and DPB1 in around 490. Because of strong linkage in the cohort, a few DR-DQ haplotypes were treated as single units for association and clustering. Among about 410 genotyped donors of the cohort, an average of approximately 220,000 unique TCR beta nucleotide sequences was sequenced per donor, of which about 20% were non-productive.

The cysteine opens and the phenylalanine closes a CDR3 of 12 amino acids. Solely the CDR3 DNA is kept, with 36 bases framed from the first base. The germline V gene provides CDR1 SGDLS and CDR2 YYNGEE. Compared with germline, V lacks 4 bases and J lacks 9 bases; bases without a gene match: 4. For this clone: Its antigen has not been determined. No per-base quality is available; no much larger clone lies one base away.

The cohort consisted of 650 to 850 healthy bone marrow donors. Cohort members were all nominally healthy when sampled, although unrecorded immune exposures were likely present. The donor was CMV seropositive and was included in the group of approximately 300 seropositive cohort members. A peripheral blood sample was collected from each donor, and TCR beta sequencing was performed on peripheral blood mononuclear cells. The Qiagen DNeasy Blood Extraction Kit was used to extract genomic DNA from the blood cell samples. General study outcomes and caveats: The sequencing pipeline was judged likely to have produced a cluster of highly shared sequence variants as a technical artifact. A later analysis associated about 18,000 TCR beta sequences with specific HLA alleles at a false discovery rate of 0.05. The only immune exposure information available for the cohort was CMV serostatus. While some public TCRs were present in many individuals, most TCR sequences turned up only very rarely across donors. In the study, 150 to 200 TCR beta chains were listed as associated with cytomegalovirus. The earlier analysis of 587 of the donors excluded roughly 16 rarely observed V segments, including chromosome 9 orphons, because counts were too low. Because the 87-base-pair reads could not distinguish some IMGT-functional V segments, including TRBV6-2 and TRBV6-3, those segments were excluded. In a later genetic analysis, fewer N-insertions in productive TCRs were reported among donors in an Asian-associated ancestry cluster than the roughly 700-donor mean. The presence/absence analyses assumed that sequencing depth was roughly uniform across donors, and that assumption may not be true. Most CMV-associated TCR beta chains appeared to be HLA-restricted in a later analysis, and the HLA associations seemed to be driven largely by CMV exposure. When HLA alleles, especially DR and DQ, strongly co-occurred, attributing TCR associations to individual alleles was difficult. Several of the top co-occurrence clusters appeared to be linked to parvovirus B19, influenza, CMV and Epstein-Barr virus, according to a later analysis. HLA typing was unavailable for some donors at each locus, so association tests used only the typed subset. In a later genetic analysis, a missense DCLRE1C variant was associated with V-gene and J-gene trimming of TCR beta chains, and the association was replicated in an independent cohort. Correlated functional status among segregating V segments might reflect linkage disequilibrium, but an unknown experimental factor could not be ruled out. A further reported finding was that TCR beta sequences accurately predicted the HLA-A and HLA-B alleles for most subjects in the first cohort. Cytomegalovirus status was reported to be diagnosed by the classifier with high specificity and sensitivity in both the original and validation cohorts. In an earlier analysis of approximately 600 of the donors, most TCR beta V segments were observed in productive rearrangements about 90% or about 30% of the time, broadly matching IMGT annotations. Only TCR beta chains were sequenced in this cohort, and the absence of alpha or paired-chain data limited detectable features. A later analysis found that HLA-associated TCR beta chains were more clonally expanded and had lower generation probabilities than equally common non-associated chains. In vitro tests confirmed that a few of the cytomegalovirus-associated TCR beta chains recognize cytomegalovirus antigens. In a later analysis, TCR association rates were found to vary across HLA loci, with the most associated TCRs seen for DRB1 alleles and the fewest for HLA-C alleles. It was suggested by the authors that the approach could potentially be generalized to other disease states and immunological phenotypes.

Receptor amplification or capture employed the immunoSEQ multiplex PCR assay. For the multiplex PCR, a mixture combining 60 forward primers for TCR Vbeta segments and 13 reverse primers for TCR Jbeta segments was used. The CDR3 region of rearranged TCR beta genes was amplified from genomic DNA with a multiplex PCR assay. On the Illumina HiSeq System, the amplified TCR beta libraries were sequenced as 87-base-pair reads. Processing in the source paper ran as follows. Across the 670 or so repertoires, a later analysis counted 60 million to 90 million unique TCR beta chains, 9.5 million to 12 million of which were shared by at least two donors. Raw reads were error-corrected and collapsed into unique sequences by a nearest-neighbor algorithm in which closely related sequences were merged to remove PCR and sequencing errors. V, D and J gene segments were assigned by aligning CDR3 sequences to IMGT reference sequences. Each retained sequence needed at least a six-nucleotide match to both a V gene segment and a J gene segment. Rearrangements were classified as productive when the CDR3 lacked stop codons and remained in frame with V and J, and all other rearrangements were classified as non-productive. CDR3 was defined according to IMGT convention as the region running from the second conserved V-encoded cysteine to the conserved J-encoded phenylalanine. Sequences without an unambiguous match to a single V gene segment were excluded from the earlier analysis of about 640 of the donors. In an earlier analysis of several hundred of the donors, V segments were called functional above 56.7% productive rearrangements and were called segregating when the between-donor standard deviation exceeded 5%. To diagnose cytomegalovirus status from the catalog of TCR beta chain sequences, a statistical classification framework was built. In a later analysis, TCR nucleotide sequences were compared against IMGT/GENE-DB human TR gene sequences so that V and J genes could be assigned. Using the TCRdist pipeline, a later analysis assigned CDR3 sequences along with most-parsimonious VDJ recombination scenarios. In a later analysis, every TCR beta chain was defined by the combination of its CDR3 amino acid sequence and its V-gene family, and reads without a unique V-gene family were dropped. A later analysis removed 600 or so highly shared, low-generation-probability nucleotide sequences to deal with suspected cross-contamination and a sequencing artifact. A later analysis calculated a clonal expansion index for each public chain from normalized within-repertoire ranks of inferred template counts. In a later analysis, generation probabilities were computed with a VDJ recombination model fitted to out-of-frame rearrangements, and the resulting probabilities were checked against IGoR. A later analysis scored TCR-TCR, TCR-HLA and TCR-CMV co-occurrence with hypergeometric tests, applying a repertoire-size bias correction to TCR pairs. False discovery rates were estimated in a later analysis by permuting HLA or CMV assignments 20 times. A later analysis grouped co-occurring TCRs with DBSCAN, adding TCRdist sequence similarity when clustering within HLA-allele-positive subsets. For co-occurrence clustering, repertoires with fewer than 30,000 or more than 120,000 public chains were excluded, along with five repertoires with anomalous nucleotide sharing. What TCRdb holds here is the immuneACCESS table cut down to in-frame rearrangements. Part of the clones is not present; checked against another copy, under half of the missing clones reflect an unresolved V gene, and the others are unexplained. D and trimming come from the DNA, and the V and J calls and clone size come from that table. The sample includes roughly 190,000 clones, with less than 85% observed a single time. The ten largest make up over 1.5% of the sample.

This sequence was found in a girl aged 5 to 17 in good health and CMV-seropositive. The rearrangement combines TRBV9 with TRBJ2-3, with 8 bases aligning to TRBD2. What was sequenced was PBMCs. The nucleotides are TGTGCCAGCAGCCCCCCGGGGGGGACGCAGTATTTT. Translated, it reads CASSPPGGTQYF.